The source of this T cell receptor beta chain is a study of blood T cells in healthy people across ages. Study-level points and caveats: Versus aged donors, long-lived donors had higher diversity and more naive CD4+ cells.

All donors came from Russia, were Caucasian and healthy, and spanned ages roughly 6 to 95. This clonotype was observed a handful of times. The antigen remains unidentified. This CDR3 is 17 amino acids long. Looked up from germline, CDR1 is SNHLY and CDR2 is FYNNEI. The second PCR ran about 6 to 12 cycles with a sample-barcoded 5' primer and J-beta primers. MiXCR was run by TCRdb on the 5' RACE reads, yielding one entry per CDR3 protein. The top ten hold around 0.7% of the sample, which has under 1,100,000 distinct CDR3 sequences, approximately 25% seen once. The sample was also linked to a second study, of T cells of mothers and their children. Turning to that study: Using roughly 1.5 ug per 15 ul, all extracted RNA underwent cDNA synthesis. Second-PCR primer M1S introduced sample barcodes and 2-4 random nucleotides.

The sample consisted of blood. This sequence joins TRBV2 and TRBJ2-5; a weak D match, TRBD1 (6 bases). Judging by the DNA end, TRBJ2-1 fits better; the J call may be wrong. The sequence was collected from a girl aged 2 to 10 in good health. The CDR3 sequence is CASSSDGRGDSRNEQFF. CDR3 bases: TGTGCCAGCAGCTCTGATGGCAGGGGAGATTCGCGCAATGAGCAGTTCTTC.